This T cell receptor beta chain was recovered during a study of regulatory dendritic cells for organ transplantation. At the level of the study: Monocytes received vitamin D3 on days 0 and 4, IL-10 on day 4. Dendritic cell cultures received LPS on day 6. Study-level points and caveats: Mature dendritic cells appeared to drive more memory CD8+ clonal expansion than regulatory ones.

CFSE-labeled sorted T cells met regulatory or mature dendritic cells for under 6 days. FACS sorted CD4+ or CD8+ T cells into CD45RA+ naive and CD45RO+ memory. TCRdb keeps only in-frame clones here, not all; method: immunoSEQ multiplex PCR. The sample shows some 11,000 clones, about 75% of them seen only once. V shed 7 bases and J shed 2 bases, with 15 bases lying between them. From germline, CDR1 is SNHLY and CDR2 FYNNEI. The CDR3 runs 14 residues. Concerning this clone: Its antigen is not identified.

Sequenced: memory CD4+ T cells from blood cultured with regulatory dendritic cells. The subset denotes: CD45RO+ memory T cells. This TCR was sampled from a human donor in good health. This chain links TRBV2 with TRBJ2-7; D is perhaps TRBD2 (6 bases). CDR3 DNA: TGTGCCAGCAATGGCGGCGGGGCAACCTACGAGCAGTACTTC. Translating it yields CASNGGGATYEQYF.